This T cell receptor (beta chain) was retrieved from a study of blood T cell repertoires in COVID-19. The assay was immunoSEQ multiplex PCR, and TCRdb's table has in-frame clones only and misses some. Of around 300,000 clones listed, nearly 90% are singletons. Germline V CDR1 and CDR2: SGHAT, FQNNGV. Trimming stripped 4 bases from V and 6 bases from J, with 15 bases between. The CDR3 is made up of 14 amino acids. The chain has TRBV11-2 and TRBJ1-2, with a possible D match to TRBD1 (6 bases). This clonotype originated in a woman between 25 and 40 years old who had recovered from COVID-19. Sequencing input: PBMCs or T cells enriched from blood (not recorded which). CDR3 protein: CASSSSRGGDGYTF. In DNA form, the CDR3 reads TGTGCCAGCAGCTCATCTCGGGGGGGCGATGGCTACACCTTC.